What follows describes a single TCR beta chain. What this receptor recognizes is not known. No clone much larger than this one lies a single base away; base qualities are absent. This specimen belongs to a study of CD8 T cells in ankylosing spondylitis (dated by TCRdb to 2017 to 2019). A note on the overall study: The study set out to find disease-linked TCR variants by profiling T cell receptor beta repertoires in ankylosing spondylitis patients and healthy donors. The full study cohort was made up of about two dozen ankylosing spondylitis patients and around 100 healthy donors. Peripheral blood was sampled, and synovial fluid was also collected from ankylosing spondylitis patients. General study outcomes and caveats: According to the report, matched synovial fluid samples from ankylosing spondylitis patients were significantly enriched for the disease-linked clones. A CD8+ phenotype was shown by the disease-linked clones, which were found at relatively low frequencies in peripheral blood. Blood from ankylosing spondylitis patients appeared to be characterized by a TCR beta motif made up of eight highly homologous amino acid variants. Some motif variants were previously reported in synovial fluid and blood of reactive arthritis patients, suggesting common disease-initiation mechanisms.

Trimming leaves V shorter by 6 bases and J shorter by 3 bases, with the junction holding 9 bases beyond the gene matches. Per the germline V gene, MDHEN is the CDR1 and SYDVKM is the CDR2. The CDR3 contains 15 residues, cysteine and phenylalanine counted. The DNA shown is the 45-base CDR3, in frame from base 1. TCRdb records Illumina HiSeq 2500 as the sequencer. TCR beta libraries were prepared by quantitative 5'-RACE with molecular barcodes. The original pipeline was this. A new computational method, built on a probabilistic model of VDJ rearrangement, was used to identify disease-linked TCR variants. The public reads were reanalyzed by TCRdb: fastp trimming at Q25, MiXCR alignment, in-frame beta chains only. Identical CDR3 proteins give one entry, which carries the most common genes and DNA. TCRdb's processing, not the authors', yielded these V and J calls. The table for this sample lists under 450,000 distinct CDR3 sequences; 20% to 25% of them were counted only once. The ten largest clones add up to under 15% of the sample.

The material sequenced was blood, either unsorted or a sorted T cell fraction (not recorded which). The origin of this receptor is a male donor with ankylosing spondylitis or in good health (not recorded which). The rearranged segments are TRBV28 and TRBJ2-7, with TRBD2 matching 9 junction bases. This receptor carries the CDR3 CASRPYRTSVYEQYF. The DNA sequence is as follows: TGTGCCAGCAGGCCCTACCGGACTAGCGTCTACGAGCAGTACTTC.